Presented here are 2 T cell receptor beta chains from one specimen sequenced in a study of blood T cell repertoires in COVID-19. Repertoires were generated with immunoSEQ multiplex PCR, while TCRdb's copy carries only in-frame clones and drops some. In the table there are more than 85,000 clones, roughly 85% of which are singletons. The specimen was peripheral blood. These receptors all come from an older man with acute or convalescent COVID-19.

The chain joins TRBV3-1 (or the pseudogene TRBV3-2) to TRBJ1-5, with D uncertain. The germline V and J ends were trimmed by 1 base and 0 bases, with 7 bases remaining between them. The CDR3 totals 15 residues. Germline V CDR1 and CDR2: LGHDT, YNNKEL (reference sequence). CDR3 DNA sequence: TGTGCCAGCAGCCAAGGGGCGGGTAGCAATCAGCCCCAGCATTTT. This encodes CASSQGAGSNQPQHF.

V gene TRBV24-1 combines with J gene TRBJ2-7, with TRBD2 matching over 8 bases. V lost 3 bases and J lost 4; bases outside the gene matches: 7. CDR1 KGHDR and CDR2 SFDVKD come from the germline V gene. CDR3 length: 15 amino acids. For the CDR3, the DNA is TGTGCCACCAGTGATCAGCGGGGGAACCTATACGAGCAGTACTTC. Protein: CATSDQRGNLYEQYF.